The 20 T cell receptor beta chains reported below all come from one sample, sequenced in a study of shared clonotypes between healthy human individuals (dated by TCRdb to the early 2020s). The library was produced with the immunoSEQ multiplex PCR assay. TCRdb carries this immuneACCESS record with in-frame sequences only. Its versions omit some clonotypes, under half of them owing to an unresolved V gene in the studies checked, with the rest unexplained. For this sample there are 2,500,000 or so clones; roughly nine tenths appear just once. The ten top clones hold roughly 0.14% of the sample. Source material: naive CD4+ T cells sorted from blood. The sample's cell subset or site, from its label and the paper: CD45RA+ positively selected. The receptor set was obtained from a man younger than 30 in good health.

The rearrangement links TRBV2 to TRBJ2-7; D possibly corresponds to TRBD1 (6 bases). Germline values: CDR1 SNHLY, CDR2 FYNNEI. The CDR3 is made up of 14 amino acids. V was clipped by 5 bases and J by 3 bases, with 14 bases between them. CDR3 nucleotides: TGTGCCAGCAGTCCGGGGACAATTCGCTACGAGCAGTACTTC. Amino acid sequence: CASSPGTIRYEQYF.

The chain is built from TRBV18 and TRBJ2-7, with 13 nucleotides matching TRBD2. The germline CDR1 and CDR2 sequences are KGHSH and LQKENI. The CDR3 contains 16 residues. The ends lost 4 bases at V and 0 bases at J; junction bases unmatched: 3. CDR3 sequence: CASSRGLAGSSYEQYF. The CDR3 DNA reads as TGTGCCAGCTCACGGGGACTAGCGGGGAGCTCCTACGAGCAGTACTTC.

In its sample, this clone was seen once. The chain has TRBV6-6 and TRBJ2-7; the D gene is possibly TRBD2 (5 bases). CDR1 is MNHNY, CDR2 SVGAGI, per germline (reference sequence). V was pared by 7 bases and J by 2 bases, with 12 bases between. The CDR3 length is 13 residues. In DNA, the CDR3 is TGTGCCAGCACCCGGACTTTTACCTACGAGCAGTACTTC. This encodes CASTRTFTYEQYF.

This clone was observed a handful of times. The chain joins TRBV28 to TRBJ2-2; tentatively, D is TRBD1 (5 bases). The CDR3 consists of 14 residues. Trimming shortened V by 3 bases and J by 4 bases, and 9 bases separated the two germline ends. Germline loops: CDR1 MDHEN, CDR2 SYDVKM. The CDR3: CASSFDSLTGELFF. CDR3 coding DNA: TGTGCCAGCAGTTTCGACAGTCTCACCGGGGAGCTGTTTTTT. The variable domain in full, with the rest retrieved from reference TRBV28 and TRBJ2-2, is DVKVTQSSRYLVKRTGEKVFLECVQDMDHENMFWYRQDPGLGLRLIYFSYDVKMKEKGDIPEGYSVSREKKERFSLILESASTNQTSMYLCASSFDSLTGELFFGEGSRLTVL.

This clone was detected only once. CDR3 nucleotides: TGCGCCAGCAGCCAAGGGAGAGGGGACCGATACGAGCAGTACTTC. Its protein is CASSQGRGDRYEQYF. This chain links TRBV4-1 with TRBJ2-7; D tentatively fits TRBD1 or TRBD2 (5 bases each). The V end lost 1 base, the J end lost 4 bases, and 14 bases lay between the germline ends. The CDR3 consists of 15 residues. CDR1 and CDR2 from the germline V gene are MGHRA and YSYEKL.

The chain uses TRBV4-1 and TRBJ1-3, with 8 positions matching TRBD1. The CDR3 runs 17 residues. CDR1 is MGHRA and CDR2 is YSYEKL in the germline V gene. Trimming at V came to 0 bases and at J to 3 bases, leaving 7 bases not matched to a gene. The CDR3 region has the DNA TGCGCCAGCAGCCAAGATCGGCAGGGGGCCCTTGGAAACACCATATATTTT. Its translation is CASSQDRQGALGNTIYF.

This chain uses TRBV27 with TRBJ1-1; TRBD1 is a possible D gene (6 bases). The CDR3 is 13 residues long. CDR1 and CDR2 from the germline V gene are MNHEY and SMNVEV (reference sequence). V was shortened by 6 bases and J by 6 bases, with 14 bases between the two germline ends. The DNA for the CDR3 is TGTGCCAGCAGAAGCGACAGGTTCGCTGAAGCTTTCTTT. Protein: CASRSDRFAEAFF.

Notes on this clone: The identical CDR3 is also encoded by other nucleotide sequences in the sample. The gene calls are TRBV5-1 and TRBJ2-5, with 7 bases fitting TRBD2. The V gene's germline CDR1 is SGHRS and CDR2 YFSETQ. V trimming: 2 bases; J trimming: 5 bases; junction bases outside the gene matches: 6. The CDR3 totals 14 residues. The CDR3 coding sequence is TGCGCCAGCAGCTTTACGGGAGGCGGTGAGACCCAGTACTTC. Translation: CASSFTGGGETQYF.

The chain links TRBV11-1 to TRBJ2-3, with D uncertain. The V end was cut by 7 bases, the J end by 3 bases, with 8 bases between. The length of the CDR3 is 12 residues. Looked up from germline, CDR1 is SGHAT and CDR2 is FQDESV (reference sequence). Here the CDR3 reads CASTQTTDTQYF. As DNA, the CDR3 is TGTGCCAGCACCCAGACAACAGATACGCAGTATTTT. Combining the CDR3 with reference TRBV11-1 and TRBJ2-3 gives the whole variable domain EAEVAQSPRYKITEKSQAVAFWCDPISGHATLYWYRQILGQGPELLVQFQDESVVDDSQLPKDRFSAERLKGVDSTLKIQPAELGDSAMYLCASTQTTDTQYFGPGTRLTVL.

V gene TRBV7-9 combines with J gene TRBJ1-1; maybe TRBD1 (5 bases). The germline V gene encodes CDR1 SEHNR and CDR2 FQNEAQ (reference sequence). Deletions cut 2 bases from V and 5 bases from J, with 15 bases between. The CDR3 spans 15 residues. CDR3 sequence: CASSLYPGRTTEAFF. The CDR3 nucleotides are TGTGCCAGCAGCTTATATCCAGGGCGTACTACTGAAGCTTTCTTT.

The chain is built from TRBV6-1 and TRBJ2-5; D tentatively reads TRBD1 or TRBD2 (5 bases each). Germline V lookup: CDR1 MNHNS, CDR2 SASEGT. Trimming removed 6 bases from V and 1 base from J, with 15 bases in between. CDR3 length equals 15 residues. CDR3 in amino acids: CASRVRDGGQETQYF. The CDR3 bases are TGTGCCAGCAGGGTCCGGGATGGGGGCCAAGAGACCCAGTACTTC.

The CDR3 nucleotides read TGTGCCAGCAGTTCGGCGGGAAAGCAAGAGACCCAGTACTTC. This codes for CASSSAGKQETQYF. This chain uses TRBV2 with TRBJ2-5; perhaps TRBD2 as D (6 bases). V shed 5 bases and J shed 2 bases, with 12 bases lying between them. Germline V CDR1 and CDR2: SNHLY, FYNNEI. The CDR3 loop spans 14 amino acids. The variable domain in full, with the rest retrieved from reference TRBV2 and TRBJ2-5, is EPEVTQTPSHQVTQMGQEVILRCVPISNHLYFYWYRQILGQKVEFLVSFYNNEISEKSEIFDDQFSVERPDGSNFTLKIRSTKLEDSAMYFCASSSAGKQETQYFGPGTRLLVL.

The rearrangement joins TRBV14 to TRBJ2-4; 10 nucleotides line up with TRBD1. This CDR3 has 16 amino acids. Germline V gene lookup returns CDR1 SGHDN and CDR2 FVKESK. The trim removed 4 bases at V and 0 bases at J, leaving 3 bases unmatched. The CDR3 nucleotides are TGTGCCAGCAGCCCGACAGGGGGCAAAGCCAAAAACATTCAGTACTTC. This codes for CASSPTGGKAKNIQYF.

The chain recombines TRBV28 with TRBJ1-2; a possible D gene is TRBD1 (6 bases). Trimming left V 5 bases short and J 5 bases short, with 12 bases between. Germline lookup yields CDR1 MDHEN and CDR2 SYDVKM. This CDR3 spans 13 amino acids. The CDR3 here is CASSAGTPYGYTF. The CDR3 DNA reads TGTGCCAGCAGTGCCGGGACACCGTATGGCTACACCTTC.

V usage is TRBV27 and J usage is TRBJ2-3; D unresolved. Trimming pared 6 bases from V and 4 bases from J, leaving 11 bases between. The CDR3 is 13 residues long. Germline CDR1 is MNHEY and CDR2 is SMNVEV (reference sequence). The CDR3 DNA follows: TGTGCCAGCAGGTCTAGGGTTGCAGATACGCAGTATTTT. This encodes CASRSRVADTQYF.

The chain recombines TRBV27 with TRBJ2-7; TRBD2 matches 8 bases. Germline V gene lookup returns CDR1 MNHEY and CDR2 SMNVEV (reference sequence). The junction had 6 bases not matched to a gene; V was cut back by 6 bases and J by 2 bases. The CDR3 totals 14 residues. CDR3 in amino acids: CASRPSGGPYEQYF. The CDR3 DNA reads TGTGCCAGCAGGCCCAGCGGGGGTCCCTACGAGCAGTACTTC.

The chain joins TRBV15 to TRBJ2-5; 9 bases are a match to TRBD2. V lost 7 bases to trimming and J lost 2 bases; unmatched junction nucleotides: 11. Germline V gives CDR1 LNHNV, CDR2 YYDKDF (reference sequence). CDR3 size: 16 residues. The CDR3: CATKSGTSRGQETQYF. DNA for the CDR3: TGTGCCACCAAGTCGGGGACTAGCCGAGGTCAAGAGACCCAGTACTTC.

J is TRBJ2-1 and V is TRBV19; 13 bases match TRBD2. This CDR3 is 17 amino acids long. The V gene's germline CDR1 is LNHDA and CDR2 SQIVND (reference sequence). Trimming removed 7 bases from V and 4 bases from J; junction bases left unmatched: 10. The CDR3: CASNTWTSGSSYNEQFF. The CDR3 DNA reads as TGTGCCAGTAATACATGGACTAGCGGGAGTTCTTACAATGAGCAGTTCTTC.

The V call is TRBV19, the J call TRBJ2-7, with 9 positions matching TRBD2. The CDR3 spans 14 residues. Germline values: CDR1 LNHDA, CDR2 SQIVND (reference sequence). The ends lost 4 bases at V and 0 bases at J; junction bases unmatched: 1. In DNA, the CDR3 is TGTGCCAGTAGTAATAGCGGGAGCTCCTACGAGCAGTACTTC. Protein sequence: CASSNSGSSYEQYF.

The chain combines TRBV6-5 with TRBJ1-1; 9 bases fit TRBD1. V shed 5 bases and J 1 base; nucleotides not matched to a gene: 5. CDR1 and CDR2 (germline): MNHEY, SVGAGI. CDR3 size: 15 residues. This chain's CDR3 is CASSRTGVGNTEAFF. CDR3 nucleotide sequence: TGTGCCAGCAGTCGGACAGGGGTTGGGAACACTGAAGCTTTCTTT.